Listed below are T cell receptor beta chains from one sample, sequenced in a study of blood T cell repertoires in COVID-19. Only in-frame clones appear in the TCRdb table, and some are missing; sequencing was by immunoSEQ multiplex PCR. The sample gives under 200,000 clones, under 90% of which show up once; approximately 8% is in the top ten. Specimen: PBMCs or T cells enriched from blood (not recorded which). These receptors were obtained from a woman aged 50 to 60 who had recovered from COVID-19. Each CDR3 is given without its conserved first and last residue. The D gene is left open where the match is weak. Not all rows give a size; the values are once, few, many and, for expanded clones, a class.

V	D	size	CDR3
TRBV12-5	-	few	ASGLRDPGEQY
TRBV2	TRBD2	-	ASSEGLAGRNEQF
TRBV11-1	TRBD1	-	ASSPTGTINSPLH
TRBV4-2	-	-	ASSHGQISGNTIY
TRBV5-1	-	-	ASSLQGSGNTIY
TRBV4-3	TRBD2	-	ASSHGLAGSYEQF
TRBV29-1	-	-	SVAQATSSPLH
TRBV9	-	-	ASSPEGLTGNTIY
TRBV5-1	-	-	ASSLENRVAEQY
TRBV6-5	-	-	ASSRTETEAF
TRBV5-1	TRBD2	few	ASSPTGNSGGAYEQY
TRBV7-2	-	-	ASRSGHPNTEAF
TRBV20-1	-	once	SASLRVAYGYT
TRBV7-2	-	-	ASSLVFSAINIQY
TRBV11-2	TRBD1	once	ASSLGQGSPAF
TRBV4-1	TRBD1	-	ASSPGGTGTYEQY
TRBV4-2	-	-	ASIPPMGQKREKLF
TRBV2	-	few	ASRVRARTSYNSPLH
TRBV10-2	TRBD2	-	ASSFSGQSYEQY
TRBV7-2	-	-	ASSSGWDGYT
TRBV28	-	once	ASSQTVADTQY
TRBV6-5	-	-	ASSYQSSGANVLT
TRBV11-3	TRBD2	-	ASSLGRTSDTGELF
TRBV10-1	TRBD1	-	AAVTGGTEAF
TRBV3-1/TRBV3-2	TRBD1	-	ASSRRTGVDEQY
TRBV24-1	-	-	ATSDRRQLEAF
TRBV7-2	-	-	ASSLRERKTEAF
TRBV10-3	-	-	AISAAGGAEAF
TRBV7-9	TRBD1	-	ASSRGQVDAF
TRBV7-9	TRBD1	-	ASSGTVNTEAF
TRBV6-5	-	-	ASRRRAGETQY
TRBV3-1/TRBV3-2	-	-	ASSQLGAPDTQY
TRBV30	TRBD2	-	AWSVRGRTRLSWGGELF
TRBV28	TRBD1	-	ASSSYGTENTEAF
TRBV6-1	-	-	ASSERGPRDWGGSYT
TRBV7-9	-	-	ASSRGGQEKLF
TRBV12-3/TRBV12-4	-	-	ASSFEGYGYT
TRBV27	-	-	ASSLGGRSSYNSPLH
TRBV5-4	-	few	ASSLTGTYEQY
TRBV5-1	TRBD1	-	ASSPGTGHRRGQPQH
TRBV19	-	-	ASSMWGPETQY
TRBV27	-	once	ASSLAGNRGGEQY